The 11 T cell receptor beta chains presented below share a single source sample, sequenced in a study of blood T cell repertoires in COVID-19. Clones were read by immunoSEQ multiplex PCR, and TCRdb kept only the in-frame ones, dropping some. The sample lists 120,000 to 150,000 clones, 80% to 90% occurring once. The sample was peripheral blood. The receptors were gathered from a woman between 55 and 75 years old with acute or convalescent COVID-19.

This rearrangement joins TRBV6-4 to TRBJ2-1; 12 nucleotides align to TRBD2. The CDR3 has 16 amino acids. The J segment lost 6 bases and the V segment lost 6 bases, leaving 9 bases of the junction unmatched. The germline gives CDR1 MRHNA, CDR2 SNTAGT. The DNA for the CDR3 is TGTGCCAGCAGCCAGCTGGGACTAGCGGGCACCAATGAGCAGTTCTTC. It translates to CASSQLGLAGTNEQFF.

In this sample, this clone turned up once. J is TRBJ1-6 and V is TRBV30, with D perhaps TRBD1 (5 bases). V was pared by 3 bases and J by 8 bases, with 11 bases between. The CDR3 runs 13 residues. Germline loops: CDR1 GTSNPN, CDR2 SVGIG (reference sequence). CDR3 loop: CAWSQGGDSPLHF. CDR3 in DNA: TGTGCCTGGAGCCAGGGAGGTGATTCACCCCTCCACTTT.

The V call is TRBV19, the J call TRBJ1-5; 10 bases match TRBD1. J gave up 6 bases and V 4 bases, and 6 bases lay outside the gene matches. This CDR3 region has 15 residues. CDR1 LNHDA and CDR2 SQIVND come from the germline V gene (reference sequence). The CDR3 protein is CASSRQGAPSQPQHF. In nucleotides, the CDR3 is TGTGCCAGTAGTAGACAGGGGGCCCCGAGTCAGCCCCAGCATTTT.

This chain links TRBV4-1 with TRBJ1-3; unclear D gene. From germline, CDR1 is MGHRA and CDR2 YSYEKL. Trimming removed 4 bases from V and 4 bases from J, with 8 bases in between. This CDR3 comprises 13 residues. The CDR3 sequence is CASSLAFGNTIYF. CDR3 DNA: TGCGCCAGCAGCCTGGCATTCGGAAACACCATATATTTT.

The chain is built from TRBV7-3 and TRBJ2-1; 8 positions match TRBD2. This CDR3 spans 15 amino acids. V lost 5 bases, J lost 5 bases, and 8 bases stayed unmatched. CDR1 and CDR2 (germline): SGHTA, FQGTGA. CDR3 nucleotides: TGTGCCAGCAGCCTCCAGGCGGGGGGTAACAATGAGCAGTTCTTC. It is translated as CASSLQAGGNNEQFF.

The V gene is TRBV7-2, the J gene TRBJ1-3, with D perhaps matching TRBD1 (5 bases). This CDR3 contains 17 residues. Germline V gene lookup returns CDR1 SGHTA and CDR2 FQGNSA. The ends were cut back, 1 base at V and 0 bases at J, with 13 bases in the middle. In DNA, the CDR3 is TGTGCCAGCAGCTTAGTTGGAGGGGATAGCTCTGGAAACACCATATATTTT. Amino acid sequence: CASSLVGGDSSGNTIYF. The whole variable domain, remainder taken from reference TRBV7-2 and TRBJ1-3, is GAGVSQSPSNKVTEKGKDVELRCDPISGHTALYWYRQSLGQGLEFLIYFQGNSAPDKSGLPSDRFSAERTGGSVSTLTIQRTQQEDSAVYLCASSLVGGDSSGNTIYFGEGSWLTVV.

CDR3: CSVGGDSREQYF. The CDR3 nucleotides are TGCAGCGTTGGGGGGGACAGCCGTGAGCAGTACTTC. The chain links TRBV29-1 to TRBJ2-7, with D possibly matching TRBD1 (7 bases). Germline V gives CDR1 SQVTM, CDR2 ANQGSEA. The germline V and J ends were trimmed by 4 bases and 7 bases, with 14 bases remaining between them. CDR3 length: 12 residues.

DNA for the CDR3: TGCGCCAGCAGCCAAGGGTACCGGGGGGGCAACACAGATACGCAGTATTTT. It translates to CASSQGYRGGNTDTQYF. V is TRBV4-1 and J is TRBJ2-3, with 8 bases that match TRBD2. This CDR3 comprises 17 residues. J gave up 2 bases and V 1 base, and 8 bases lay outside the gene matches. Germline values: CDR1 MGHRA, CDR2 YSYEKL.

This chain connects TRBV6-2 or TRBV6-3 to TRBJ1-2; D perhaps matches TRBD1 (6 bases). V was pared by 6 bases and J by 8 bases, with 16 bases between. CDR3 length: 13 amino acids. Germline V gene data show CDR1 as MNHEY and CDR2 as SVGEGT. The CDR3 loop reads CASSQTGSRGYTF. CDR3 in DNA: TGTGCCAGCAGCCAAACAGGGTCTCGGGGCTACACCTTC.

The V call is TRBV4-1, the J call TRBJ1-6; TRBD1 aligns across 7 bases. Per germline, CDR1 MGHRA and CDR2 YSYEKL. The CDR3 is 15 residues long. V lost 6 bases to trimming and J lost 3 bases; unmatched junction nucleotides: 5. Written as DNA, the CDR3 is TGCGCCAGCAGTACAGGGGCCGGCTATAATTCACCCCTCCACTTT. This gives the protein CASSTGAGYNSPLHF.

The chain links TRBV5-4 to TRBJ2-3; D possibly corresponds to TRBD1 (5 bases). The germline V and J ends were trimmed by 0 bases and 3 bases, with 11 bases remaining between them. Germline V gene lookup returns CDR1 SGHNT and CDR2 YYREEE (reference sequence). This CDR3 contains 15 residues. CDR3 DNA sequence: TGTGCCAGCAGCTTGGAGCCAGGGATGACAGATACGCAGTATTTT. Its translation is CASSLEPGMTDTQYF. Full variable domain (remainder filled in from reference TRBV5-4 and TRBJ2-3): ETGVTQSPTHLIKTRGQQVTLRCSSQSGHNTVSWYQQALGQGPQFIFQYYREEENGRGNFPPRFSGLQFPNYSSELNVNALELDDSALYLCASSLEPGMTDTQYFGPGTRLTVL.